Following are 26 T cell receptor beta chains from one sample sequenced in a study of Graves' ophthalmopathy and Graves' hyperthyroidism. Researchers took RNA transcripts and amplified TCR beta CDR3 regions from them. Investigators did first-round RT-PCR with HTBI primers, then second-round multiplex PCR. TCRdb fed the multiplex PCR reads into MiXCR, producing one record per CDR3 protein. This table has hundreds of thousands of distinct CDR3 sequences, about 20% appearing once. The sample taken for sequencing was peripheral blood. The receptors stem from a young woman with stable Graves' hyperthyroidism. Some clones in this sample may be carry-over from other donors' samples.

The table lists this clonotype with many counts. This chain uses TRBV10-3 with TRBJ1-1; D is possibly TRBD1 (6 bases). CDR3 length: 15 amino acids. Per germline, CDR1 ENHRY and CDR2 SYGVKD. Trimming cost V 1 base and J 1 base, with 10 bases left between them. This chain's CDR3 is CAISEFRDKNTEAFF. CDR3 DNA: TGTGCCATCAGTGAGTTCCGGGACAAGAACACTGAAGCTTTCTTT.

The table lists this clonotype with many counts. The rearrangement links TRBV28 to TRBJ1-2; tentatively, D is TRBD1 (6 bases). V lost 5 bases, J lost 6 bases, and 16 bases lay in between. Germline lookup yields CDR1 MDHEN and CDR2 SYDVKM. This CDR3 spans 14 amino acids. Written as DNA, the CDR3 is TGTGCCAGCAGTAAGGGGGGTTTGGAGGATGGCTACACCTTC. This codes for CASSKGGLEDGYTF.

This clonotype was counted at least ten times. The CDR3 DNA is TGTGCCAGCAGCCATGCAGGGGGACGGTTTGGCTACACCTTC. Its translation is CASSHAGGRFGYTF. The gene calls are TRBV7-9 and TRBJ1-2; 7 bases align to TRBD1. The V segment lost 5 bases and the J segment 7 bases; nucleotides outside the gene matches: 10. CDR1 and CDR2 (germline): SEHNR, FQNEAQ (reference sequence). The CDR3 sequence is 14 residues long.

This clonotype was detected ten times or more. This chain links TRBV5-1 with TRBJ2-5; tentatively, D is TRBD1 (6 bases). This CDR3 region has 16 residues. Germline V gene data show CDR1 as SGHRS and CDR2 as YFSETQ. The ends were cut back, 5 bases at V and 4 bases at J, with 21 bases in the middle. CDR3 amino acids: CASRPEEGGSGETQYF. CDR3 DNA: TGCGCCAGCAGACCCGAGGAAGGGGGAAGCGGAGAGACCCAGTACTTC.

The sample holds many counts of this clonotype. The chain has TRBV6-5 and TRBJ1-1; D remains unclear. There are 14 residues in the CDR3. Germline V gene sequence: CDR1 MNHEY, CDR2 SVGAGI. The V end was cut by 0 bases, the J end by 4 bases, with 9 bases between. The CDR3 DNA follows: TGTGCCAGCAGTTACTCGTCCCCAGTCACTGAAGCTTTCTTT. The encoded protein is CASSYSSPVTEAFF.

This clonotype was picked up many times. The rearrangement links TRBV7-2 to TRBJ2-7; 8 positions agree with TRBD2. Germline CDR1 is SGHTA and CDR2 is FQGNSA. V shed 6 bases, J shed 5 bases, and the junction held 12 bases outside the gene matches. The CDR3 is 15 amino acids. CDR3 protein: CASRHGTRNFHEQYF. CDR3 in DNA: TGTGCCAGCAGACATGGGACTAGAAACTTCCACGAGCAGTACTTC.

This chain connects TRBV15 to TRBJ1-1, with 7 positions matching TRBD1. J was trimmed by 4 bases and V by 6 bases; bases with no gene match: 11. The length of the CDR3 is 15 residues. Germline loops: CDR1 LNHNV, CDR2 YYDKDF (reference sequence). CDR3: CATSSNRGRVTEAFF. The CDR3 DNA follows: TGTGCCACCAGTAGCAACAGGGGAAGGGTCACTGAAGCTTTCTTT. The full variable domain, completed using reference TRBV15 and TRBJ1-1, is DAMVIQNPRYQVTQFGKPVTLSCSQTLNHNVMYWYQQKSSQAPKLLFHYYDKDFNNEADTPDNFQSRRPNTSFCFLDIRSPGLGDTAMYLCATSSNRGRVTEAFFGQGTRLTVV.

The sample holds many counts of this clonotype. The V gene is TRBV29-1, the J gene TRBJ2-7; TRBD1 might be the D (6 bases). This CDR3 contains 15 residues. V dropped 4 bases and J dropped 7 bases, with 23 bases sitting between them. Germline V gene sequence: CDR1 SQVTM, CDR2 ANQGSEA. Here the CDR3 reads CSVVWQMTGAGEQYF. The CDR3 nucleotides are TGCAGCGTTGTTTGGCAGATGACAGGAGCTGGTGAGCAGTACTTC.

The chain joins TRBV6-2 or TRBV6-3 to TRBJ2-7; TRBD1 might be the D (5 bases). V was cut by 10 bases and J by 3 bases, with 22 bases left in between. The germline V gene encodes CDR1 MNHEY and CDR2 SVGEGT. The CDR3 length is 15 residues. CDR3 loop: CATIYQQVGGYEQYF. The DNA of the CDR3 is TGTGCCACCATTTATCAACAGGTCGGTGGCTACGAGCAGTACTTC.

This clonotype was counted once. V usage is TRBV29-1 and J usage is TRBJ1-2; maybe TRBD1 (6 bases). Trimming pared 7 bases from V and 1 base from J, leaving 13 bases between. In germline, CDR1 is SQVTM, CDR2 ANQGSEA. The CDR3 contains 13 residues. The CDR3 here is CSAVDSFNYGYTF. CDR3 nucleotides: TGCAGCGCCGTGGACAGCTTTAACTATGGCTACACCTTC.

The genes are TRBV19 and TRBJ1-3, with D hard to call. The germline CDR1 and CDR2 sequences are LNHDA and SQIVND (reference sequence). The CDR3 has 15 amino acids. Trimming removed 5 bases from V and 0 bases from J, with 11 bases in between. CDR3: CASSVPGSSGNTIYF. CDR3 nucleotide sequence: TGTGCCAGTAGTGTCCCGGGAAGCTCTGGAAACACCATATATTTT. The full variable domain, with the rest looked up from reference TRBV19 and TRBJ1-3, is DGGITQSPKYLFRKEGQNVTLSCEQNLNHDAMYWYRQDPGQGLRLIYYSQIVNDFQKGDIAEGYSVSREKKESFPLTVTSAQKNPTAFYLCASSVPGSSGNTIYFGEGSWLTVV.

The V and J genes are TRBV7-8 and TRBJ2-5; D might be TRBD2 (5 bases). CDR3 length: 15 residues. V was shortened by 5 bases and J by 2 bases, with 15 bases between the two germline ends. Germline V gene sequence: CDR1 SGHVS, CDR2 FQNEAQ. The CDR3 region is CASSQIASGQETQYF. The DNA for the CDR3 is TGTGCCAGCAGCCAAATAGCGAGCGGACAAGAGACCCAGTACTTC.

This clonotype was seen more than once but under ten times. The chain couples TRBV11-2 to TRBJ2-7; 7 nucleotides align to TRBD2. CDR1 and CDR2 (germline): SGHAT, FQNNGV. This CDR3 is built from 15 residues. Trimming removed 5 bases from V and 4 bases from J; junction bases left unmatched: 11. DNA of the CDR3: TGTGCCAGCAGCCCCCAAGGGCTAGCGGAGTACGAGCAGTACTTC. Its translation: CASSPQGLAEYEQYF.

This clonotype showed up many times. The chain uses TRBV3-1 and TRBJ2-5; no reliable D call. Germline loops: CDR1 LGHDT, CDR2 YNNKEL (reference sequence). With 1 base removed from V and 4 bases from J, the gap between germline ends came to 4 bases. The CDR3 is made up of 12 amino acids. CDR3 sequence (DNA): TGTGCCAGCAGCCAAGCTATAGAGACCCAGTACTTC. It translates to CASSQAIETQYF.

The chain joins TRBV2 to TRBJ1-5, with D unclear. Deletions cut 2 bases from V and 2 bases from J, with 13 bases between. CDR1 and CDR2 (germline): SNHLY, FYNNEI. The CDR3 extends over 16 amino acids. CDR3 protein: CASSETRRVGNQPQHF. The CDR3 nucleotides are TGTGCCAGCAGTGAAACTCGCCGGGTTGGCAATCAGCCCCAGCATTTT.

This clonotype was detected only a few times. The V and J genes are TRBV30 and TRBJ1-2, with TRBD1 as a possible D gene (5 bases). V was cut by 2 bases and J by 0 bases, with 13 bases left in between. The CDR3 has 15 residues. CDR1 and CDR2 (germline): GTSNPN, SVGIG (reference sequence). The CDR3 coding sequence is TGTGCCTGGAGTCGGGGTGGGGCCACTAACTATGGCTACACCTTC. Its translation is CAWSRGGATNYGYTF.

In its sample, this clonotype was seen many times. For the CDR3, the DNA is TGTGCCAGCAGTTACTCAGGGACAGTTCCTGGCTACACCTTC. This encodes CASSYSGTVPGYTF. V gene TRBV12-3 or TRBV12-4 combines with J gene TRBJ1-2; 7 nucleotides align to TRBD1. The V gene end was trimmed by 4 bases and the J gene end by 7 bases; junction bases not matched to a gene: 9. There are 14 residues in the CDR3.

This clonotype has just a few counts. The DNA for the CDR3 is TGTGCCAGTAGTATACGGTTACCCACCGGGGAGCTGTTTTTT. Protein: CASSIRLPTGELFF. V gene TRBV19 combines with J gene TRBJ2-2; no definite D call. Trimming stripped 2 bases from V and 4 bases from J, with 8 bases between. The CDR3 runs 14 residues. Germline V lookup: CDR1 LNHDA, CDR2 SQIVND (reference sequence).

This clonotype was recorded at least ten times. The chain is built from TRBV12-3 or TRBV12-4 and TRBJ1-1, with D perhaps TRBD1 (5 bases). Trimming took 3 bases from V and 4 from J, leaving 15 bases between them. CDR3 length: 15 residues. The CDR3 sequence is CASSFLSGPGTEAFF. The CDR3 nucleotides are TGTGCCAGCAGTTTCTTGTCGGGGCCGGGCACTGAAGCTTTCTTT.

This clonotype was seen many times. V usage is TRBV7-9 and J usage is TRBJ2-2, with D unclear. The CDR3 sequence is 14 residues long. CDR1 is SEHNR and CDR2 is FQNEAQ in the germline V gene (reference sequence). V lost 1 base and J 1 base, leaving 4 bases between the germline ends. The CDR3 reads CASSLVGNTGELFF. The CDR3 bases are TGTGCCAGCAGCTTAGTGGGGAACACCGGGGAGCTGTTTTTT. The variable domain in full, with the rest retrieved from reference TRBV7-9 and TRBJ2-2, is DTGVSQNPRHKITKRGQNVTFRCDPISEHNRLYWYRQTLGQGPEFLTYFQNEAQLEKSRLLSDRFSAERPKGSFSTLEIQRTEQGDSAMYLCASSLVGNTGELFFGEGSRLTVL.

This clonotype was counted ten times or more. This chain links TRBV7-3 with TRBJ1-5; D might be TRBD1 (5 bases). V lost 5 bases, J lost 9 bases, and 17 bases lay in between. Germline values: CDR1 SGHTA, CDR2 FQGTGA. The CDR3 consists of 14 residues. In DNA, the CDR3 is TGTGCCAGCAGCCCCAGCAGCGACAGAGGGCCCCAGCATTTT. Protein sequence: CASSPSSDRGPQHF.

The V and J genes are TRBV6-1 and TRBJ2-5; 7 bases line up with TRBD1. J was trimmed by 1 base and V by 4 bases; bases with no gene match: 3. CDR3 length: 14 amino acids. Germline CDR1 MNHNS, CDR2 SASEGT. The CDR3 coding sequence is TGTGCCAGCAGTGGGCACAGGGGCCAAGAGACCCAGTACTTC. Protein product: CASSGHRGQETQYF.

This rearrangement joins TRBV7-3 to TRBJ2-1; either TRBD1 or TRBD2 may supply D (5 bases each). The CDR3 is 15 residues long. Germline V gene lookup returns CDR1 SGHTA and CDR2 FQGTGA. V was clipped by 1 base and J by 12 bases, with 19 bases between them. The CDR3 region has the DNA TGTGCCAGCAGCTTAAGTGGGGCCGAGGTAGGGAGGCAGTTCTTC. It codes for CASSLSGAEVGRQFF.

This clonotype has at least ten counts. The V call is TRBV6-1, the J call TRBJ1-6, with TRBD1 matching over 8 bases. The germline V gene has CDR1 MNHNS and CDR2 SASEGT. The CDR3 has 15 residues. V was pared by 6 bases and J by 7 bases, with 8 bases of the junction left unmatched. CDR3 loop: CASSLDRVYNSPLHF. In nucleotides, the CDR3 is TGTGCCAGCAGCCTGGACAGGGTGTACAATTCACCCCTCCACTTT.

This clonotype was recorded at least ten times. This rearrangement joins TRBV12-3 or TRBV12-4 to TRBJ2-7; 8 positions agree with TRBD1. The CDR3 runs to 13 residues. V lost 5 bases and J lost 2; bases outside the gene matches: 2. CDR3 loop: CASSRTGTYEQYF. The CDR3, as DNA: TGTGCCAGCAGTCGGACAGGGACCTACGAGCAGTACTTC.

The V gene is TRBV12-3 or TRBV12-4, the J gene TRBJ1-5, with D possibly matching TRBD1 (6 bases). This CDR3 comprises 11 residues. With 5 bases removed from V and 13 bases from J, the gap between germline ends came to 12 bases. The CDR3 DNA reads as TGTGCCAGCAGTCATACAGGGCCTCAGCATTTT. This encodes CASSHTGPQHF.